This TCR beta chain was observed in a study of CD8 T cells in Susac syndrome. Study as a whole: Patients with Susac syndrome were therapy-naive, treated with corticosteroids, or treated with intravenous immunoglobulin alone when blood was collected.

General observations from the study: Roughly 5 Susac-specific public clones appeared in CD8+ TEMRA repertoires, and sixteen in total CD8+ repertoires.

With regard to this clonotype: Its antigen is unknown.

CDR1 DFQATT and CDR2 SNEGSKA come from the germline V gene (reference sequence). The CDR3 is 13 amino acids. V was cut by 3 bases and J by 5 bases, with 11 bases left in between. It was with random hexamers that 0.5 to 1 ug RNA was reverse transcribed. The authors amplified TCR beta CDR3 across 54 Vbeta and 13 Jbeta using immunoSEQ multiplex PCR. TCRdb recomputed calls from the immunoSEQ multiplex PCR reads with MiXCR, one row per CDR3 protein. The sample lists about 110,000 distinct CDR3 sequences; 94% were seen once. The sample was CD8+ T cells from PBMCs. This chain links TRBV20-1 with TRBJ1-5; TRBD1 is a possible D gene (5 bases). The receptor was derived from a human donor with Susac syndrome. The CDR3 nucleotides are TGCAGTGCTAGGGACACTGGGGATCAGCCCCAGCATTTT. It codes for CSARDTGDQPQHF.